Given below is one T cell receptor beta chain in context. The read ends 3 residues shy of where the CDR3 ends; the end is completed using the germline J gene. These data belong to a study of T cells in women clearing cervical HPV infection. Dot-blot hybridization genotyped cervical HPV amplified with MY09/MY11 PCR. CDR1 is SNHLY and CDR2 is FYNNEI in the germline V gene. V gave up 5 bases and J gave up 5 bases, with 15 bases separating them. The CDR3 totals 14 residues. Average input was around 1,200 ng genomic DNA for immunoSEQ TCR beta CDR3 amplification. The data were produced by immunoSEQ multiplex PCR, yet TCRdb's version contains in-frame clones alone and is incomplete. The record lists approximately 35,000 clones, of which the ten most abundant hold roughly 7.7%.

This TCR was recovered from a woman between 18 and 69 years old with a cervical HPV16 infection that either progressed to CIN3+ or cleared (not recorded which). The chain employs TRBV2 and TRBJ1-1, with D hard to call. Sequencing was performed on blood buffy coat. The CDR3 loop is CASSRTRGGTEAFF. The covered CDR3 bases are TGTGCCAGCAGTCGAACCCGGGGAGGGACTGAA.